The present entry profiles one T cell receptor beta chain with its context. Its specificity is not known. These data belong to a study of early T cells in non-severe SARS-CoV-2 infection. Study-wide context: The study sequenced bulk RNA from unsorted whole blood, with chains unpaired.

Unique molecular identifiers were added to individual cDNA molecules. TCRdb ran MiXCR on the 5' RACE reads and lists one entry per CDR3 protein. The sample has about 77,000 distinct CDR3 sequences, 8.5% to 10% seen once; the top ten hold about 4.8%. V was clipped by 4 bases and J by 0 bases, with 8 bases between them. This CDR3 contains 15 residues. Germline lookup yields CDR1 SGHRS and CDR2 YFSETQ. Overall study findings and caveats: The matching step, a VDJdb search, favored anti-spike CD8 responses and missed private and CD4 specificities.

This receptor was obtained from an adult who was a healthcare worker with PCR-confirmed SARS-CoV-2 infection or an uninfected control (not recorded which). Sequencing was performed on whole blood. V is TRBV5-1 and J is TRBJ2-6; D is unclear. CDR3 sequence reads: CASSGQSSGANVLTF. The CDR3, as DNA: TGCGCCAGCAGCGGGCAGAGCTCTGGGGCCAACGTCCTGACTTTC.